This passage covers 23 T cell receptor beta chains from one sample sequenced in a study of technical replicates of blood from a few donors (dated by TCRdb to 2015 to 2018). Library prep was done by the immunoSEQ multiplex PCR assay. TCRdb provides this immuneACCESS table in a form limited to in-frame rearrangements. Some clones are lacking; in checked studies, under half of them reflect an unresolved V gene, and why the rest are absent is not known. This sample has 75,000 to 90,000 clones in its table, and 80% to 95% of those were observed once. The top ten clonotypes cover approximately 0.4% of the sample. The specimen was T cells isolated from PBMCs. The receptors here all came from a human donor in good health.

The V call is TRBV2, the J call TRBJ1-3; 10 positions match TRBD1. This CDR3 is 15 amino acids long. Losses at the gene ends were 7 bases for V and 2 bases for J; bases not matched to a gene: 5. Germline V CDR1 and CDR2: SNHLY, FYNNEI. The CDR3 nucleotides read TGTGCCAGCACTAGGGACAGGGGTACTGGAAACACCATATATTTT. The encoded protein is CASTRDRGTGNTIYF.

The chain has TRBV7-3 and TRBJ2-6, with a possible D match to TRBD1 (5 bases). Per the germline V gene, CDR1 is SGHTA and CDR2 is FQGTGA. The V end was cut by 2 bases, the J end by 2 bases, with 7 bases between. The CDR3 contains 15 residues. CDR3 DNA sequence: TGTGCCAGCAGCTTAGCAGGGCCTGGGGCCAACGTCCTGACTTTC. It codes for CASSLAGPGANVLTF.

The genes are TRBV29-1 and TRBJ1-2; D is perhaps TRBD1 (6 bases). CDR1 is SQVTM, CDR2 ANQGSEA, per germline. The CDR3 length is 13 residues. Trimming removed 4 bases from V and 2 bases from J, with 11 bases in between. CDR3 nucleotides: TGCAGCGTTGTTCTACAGGGAAACTATGGCTACACCTTC. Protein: CSVVLQGNYGYTF.

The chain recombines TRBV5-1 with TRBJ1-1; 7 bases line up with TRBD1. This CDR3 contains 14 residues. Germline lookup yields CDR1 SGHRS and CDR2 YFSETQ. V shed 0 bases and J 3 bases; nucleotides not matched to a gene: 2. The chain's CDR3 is CASSLDGTDTEAFF. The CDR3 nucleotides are TGCGCCAGCAGCTTGGACGGGACAGACACTGAAGCTTTCTTT.

CDR3 loop: CAISAGSGNTIYF. The CDR3 DNA reads TGTGCCATCAGTGCAGGGTCGGGAAACACCATATATTTT. The chain links TRBV10-3 to TRBJ1-3, with D tentatively TRBD1 (5 bases). Trimming pared 4 bases from V and 4 bases from J, leaving 8 bases between. Germline lookup yields CDR1 ENHRY and CDR2 SYGVKD. The CDR3 is 13 amino acids.

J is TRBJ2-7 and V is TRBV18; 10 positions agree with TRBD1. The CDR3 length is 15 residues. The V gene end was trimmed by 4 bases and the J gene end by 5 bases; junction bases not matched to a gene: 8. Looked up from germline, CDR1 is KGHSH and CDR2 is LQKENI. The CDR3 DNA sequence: TGTGCCAGCTCACGAGACAGGGGGCCCACAGACGAGCAGTACTTC. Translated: CASSRDRGPTDEQYF.

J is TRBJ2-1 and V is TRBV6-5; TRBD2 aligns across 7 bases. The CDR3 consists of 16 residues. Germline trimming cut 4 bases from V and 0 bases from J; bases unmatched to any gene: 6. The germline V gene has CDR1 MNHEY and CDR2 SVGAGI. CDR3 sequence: CASSSASGSSYNEQFF. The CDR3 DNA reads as TGTGCCAGCAGTTCCGCTAGCGGTAGCTCCTACAATGAGCAGTTCTTC.

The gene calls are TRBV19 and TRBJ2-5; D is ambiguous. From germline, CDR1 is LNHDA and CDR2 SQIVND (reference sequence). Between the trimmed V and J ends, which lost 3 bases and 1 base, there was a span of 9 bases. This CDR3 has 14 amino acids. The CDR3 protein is CASSIMASQETQYF. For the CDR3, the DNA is TGTGCCAGTAGTATTATGGCTTCCCAAGAGACCCAGTACTTC. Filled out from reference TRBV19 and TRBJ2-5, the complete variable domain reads DGGITQSPKYLFRKEGQNVTLSCEQNLNHDAMYWYRQDPGQGLRLIYYSQIVNDFQKGDIAEGYSVSREKKESFPLTVTSAQKNPTAFYLCASSIMASQETQYFGPGTRLLVL.

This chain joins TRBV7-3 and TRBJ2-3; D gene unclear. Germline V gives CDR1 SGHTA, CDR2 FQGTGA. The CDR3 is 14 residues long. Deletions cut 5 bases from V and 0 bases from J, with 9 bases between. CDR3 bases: TGTGCCAGCAGCCCAGGCAAAAGCACAGATACGCAGTATTTT. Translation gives CASSPGKSTDTQYF.

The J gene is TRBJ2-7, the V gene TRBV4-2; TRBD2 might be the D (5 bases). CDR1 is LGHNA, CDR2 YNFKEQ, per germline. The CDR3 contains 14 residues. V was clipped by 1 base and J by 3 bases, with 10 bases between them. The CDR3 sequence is CASSQAGGYYEQYF. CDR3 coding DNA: TGTGCCAGCAGCCAAGCCGGCGGGTACTACGAGCAGTACTTC.

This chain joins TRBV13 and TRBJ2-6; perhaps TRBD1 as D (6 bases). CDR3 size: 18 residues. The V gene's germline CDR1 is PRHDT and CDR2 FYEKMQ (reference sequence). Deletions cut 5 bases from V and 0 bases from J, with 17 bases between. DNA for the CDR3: TGTGCCAGCAGCCCTACCGCAGGACAGCTCTCTGGGGCCAACGTCCTGACTTTC. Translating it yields CASSPTAGQLSGANVLTF.

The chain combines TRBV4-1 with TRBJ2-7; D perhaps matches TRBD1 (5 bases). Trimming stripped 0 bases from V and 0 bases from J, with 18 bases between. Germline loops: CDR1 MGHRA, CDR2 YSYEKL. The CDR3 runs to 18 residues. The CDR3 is CASSQDGAELTNSYEQYF. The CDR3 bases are TGCGCCAGCAGCCAAGATGGGGCCGAACTCACTAACTCCTACGAGCAGTACTTC.

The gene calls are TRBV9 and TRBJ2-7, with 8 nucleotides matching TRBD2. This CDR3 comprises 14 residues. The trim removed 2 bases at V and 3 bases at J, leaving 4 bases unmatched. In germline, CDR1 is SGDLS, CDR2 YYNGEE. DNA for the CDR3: TGTGCCAGCAGCGTGGGACTAGACCTCTACGAGCAGTACTTC. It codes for CASSVGLDLYEQYF. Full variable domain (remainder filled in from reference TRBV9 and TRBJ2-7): DSGVTQTPKHLITATGQRVTLRCSPRSGDLSVYWYQQSLDQGLQFLIQYYNGEERAKGNILERFSAQQFPDLHSELNLSSLELGDSALYFCASSVGLDLYEQYFGPGTRLTVT.

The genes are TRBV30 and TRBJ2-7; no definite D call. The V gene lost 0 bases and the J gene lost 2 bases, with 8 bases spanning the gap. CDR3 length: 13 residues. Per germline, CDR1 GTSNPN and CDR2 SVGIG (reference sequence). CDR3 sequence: CAWSVTTAYEQYF. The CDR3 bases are TGTGCCTGGAGTGTTACAACCGCCTACGAGCAGTACTTC.

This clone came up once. The DNA for the CDR3 is TGCGCCAGCAGCTTGAGCCTAGCGGGAGTAGACGAGCAGTACTTC. Amino acid sequence: CASSLSLAGVDEQYF. The chain links TRBV5-1 to TRBJ2-7; 10 bases line up with TRBD2. Germline CDR1 SGHRS, CDR2 YFSETQ. The J segment lost 5 bases and the V segment lost 1 base, leaving 6 bases of the junction unmatched. The CDR3 loop spans 15 amino acids.

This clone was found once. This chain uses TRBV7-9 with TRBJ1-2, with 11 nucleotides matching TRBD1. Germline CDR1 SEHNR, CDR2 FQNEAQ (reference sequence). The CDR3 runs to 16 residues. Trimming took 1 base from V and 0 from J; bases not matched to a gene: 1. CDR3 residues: CASSLEDRGPNYGYTF. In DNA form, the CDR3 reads TGTGCCAGCAGCTTAGAGGACAGGGGGCCTAACTATGGCTACACCTTC.

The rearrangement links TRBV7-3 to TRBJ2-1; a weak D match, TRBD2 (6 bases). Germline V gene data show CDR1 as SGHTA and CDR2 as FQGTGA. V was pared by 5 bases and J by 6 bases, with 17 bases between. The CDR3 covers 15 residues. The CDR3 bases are TGTGCCAGCAGCCATAGCGGTGGACCTAGCAATGAGCAGTTCTTC. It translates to CASSHSGGPSNEQFF.

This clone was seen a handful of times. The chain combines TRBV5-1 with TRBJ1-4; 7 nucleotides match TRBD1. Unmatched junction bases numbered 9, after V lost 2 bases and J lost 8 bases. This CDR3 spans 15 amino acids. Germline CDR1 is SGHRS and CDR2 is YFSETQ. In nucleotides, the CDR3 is TGCGCCAGCAGCTTTGTATCCACAGGGGCCGAAAAACTGTTTTTT. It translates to CASSFVSTGAEKLFF.

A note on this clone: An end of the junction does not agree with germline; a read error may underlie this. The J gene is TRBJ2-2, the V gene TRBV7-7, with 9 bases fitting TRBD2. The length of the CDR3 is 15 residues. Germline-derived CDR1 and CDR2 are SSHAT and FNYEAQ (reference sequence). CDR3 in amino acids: CASSVGLAEAGELFF. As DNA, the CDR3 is TGTGCTAGCAGCGTGGGACTAGCCGAGGCCGGGGAGCTGTTTTTT.

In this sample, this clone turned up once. CDR3 DNA: TGTGCCAGCAGTTACTGGGGAGGGAACTACGAGCAGTACTTC. Protein: CASSYWGGNYEQYF. This chain joins TRBV6-6 and TRBJ2-7, with 7 bases lining up with TRBD2. The junction had 3 bases not matched to a gene; V was cut back by 1 base and J by 3 bases. Germline-derived CDR1 and CDR2 are MNHNY and SVGAGI (reference sequence). The CDR3 sequence is 14 residues long.

The CDR3 coding sequence is TGTGCCAGCTCACCACCTTCCGGGATATACAATGAGCAGTTCTTC. Its protein product is CASSPPSGIYNEQFF. The V call is TRBV18, the J call TRBJ2-1; weak D call: TRBD2 (5 bases). This CDR3 contains 15 residues. The germline gives CDR1 KGHSH, CDR2 LQKENI. V gave up 0 bases and J gave up 4 bases, with 10 bases separating them.

CDR3 residues: CASSRLAGGQEQYF. The CDR3 nucleotides read TGTGCCAGCAGCAGGCTAGCGGGAGGGCAGGAGCAGTACTTC. The chain joins TRBV9 to TRBJ2-7, with 12 bases lining up with TRBD2. Per germline, CDR1 SGDLS and CDR2 YYNGEE. Trimming cost V 4 bases and J 7 bases; bases outside gene matches: 6. The CDR3 has 14 residues. Full variable domain (missing parts from reference TRBV9 and TRBJ2-7): DSGVTQTPKHLITATGQRVTLRCSPRSGDLSVYWYQQSLDQGLQFLIQYYNGEERAKGNILERFSAQQFPDLHSELNLSSLELGDSALYFCASSRLAGGQEQYFGPGTRLTVT.

DNA for the CDR3: TGTGCCAGCTGTGGCGGGGGAATAAGTCAGCCCCAGCATTTT. Amino acid sequence: CASCGGGISQPQHF. The genes are TRBV25-1 and TRBJ1-5; D is possibly TRBD1 (5 bases). V was pared by 8 bases and J by 6 bases, with 17 bases between. From germline, CDR1 is MGHDK and CDR2 SYGVNS. The length of the CDR3 is 14 residues.